The 20 T cell receptor beta chains presented below share a single source sample, sequenced in a study of T-cell memory formation after mild COVID-19. TCRdb used MiXCR to reprocess the 5' RACE reads, holding one entry per CDR3 protein. The sample holds a few hundred thousand distinct CDR3 sequences, about 16% seen once. The specimen sequenced was PBMCs or a T cell subset sorted from them (not recorded which). The receptors shown here come from a man aged 18 to 29 who had mild COVID-19 (a few samples of this study predate the infection). Cell type and time point are not known.

This clonotype has more than one count but fewer than ten. V and J are TRBV2 and TRBJ2-5; D is possibly TRBD1 (6 bases). The V gene's germline CDR1 is SNHLY and CDR2 FYNNEI. The V and J ends lost 8 bases and 9 bases respectively, with 22 bases between them. The CDR3 is 14 amino acids. In DNA form, the CDR3 reads TGTGCCAGCTTTCTACCGCAGGGGCCTGGGTCCCAGTACTTC. This translates into CASFLPQGPGSQYF.

This clonotype was detected a few times. The chain links TRBV12-3 or TRBV12-4 to TRBJ2-1; D may be TRBD1 (6 bases). The CDR3 extends over 14 amino acids. Trimming took off 1 base at V and 7 bases at J, with 11 bases between the two ends. CDR3 amino acids: CASSLGTVLNEQFF. DNA of the CDR3: TGTGCCAGCAGTTTAGGGACAGTCCTAAATGAGCAGTTCTTC.

In this sample, this clonotype turned up a few times. The V call is TRBV12-3 or TRBV12-4, the J call TRBJ2-7; 9 bases align to TRBD1. V lost 0 bases, J lost 2 bases, and 2 bases stayed unmatched. The CDR3 length is 15 residues. DNA for the CDR3: TGTGCCAGCAGTTTAGCGGGACAGGGCACCTACGAGCAGTACTTC. Protein sequence: CASSLAGQGTYEQYF.

V usage is TRBV4-1 and J usage is TRBJ1-1; 7 bases align to TRBD1. Germline CDR1 MGHRA, CDR2 YSYEKL. J was trimmed by 3 bases and V by 2 bases; bases with no gene match: 3. The CDR3 extends over 14 amino acids. CDR3 nucleotide sequence: TGCGCCAGCAGCCAAAACCAGGGGGACACTGAAGCTTTCTTT. Translation gives CASSQNQGDTEAFF.

CDR3 amino acids: CASSDRDKTYEQYF. DNA for the CDR3: TGTGCCAGCAGCGACCGGGACAAGACCTACGAGCAGTACTTC. The chain combines TRBV7-9 with TRBJ2-7; tentatively, D is TRBD1 (6 bases). The length of the CDR3 is 14 residues. V was pared by 5 bases and J by 2 bases, with 13 bases between. Germline CDR1 is SEHNR and CDR2 is FQNEAQ (reference sequence).

This clonotype was detected only a few times. V gene TRBV24-1 combines with J gene TRBJ2-2; D is unresolved. This CDR3 is 13 amino acids long. V was cut by 4 bases and J by 5 bases, with 7 bases left in between. The germline gives CDR1 KGHDR, CDR2 SFDVKD. The CDR3 sequence is CATSDLGTGELFF. The DNA of the CDR3 is TGTGCCACCAGTGACCTAGGTACCGGGGAGCTGTTTTTT.

The chain links TRBV6-5 to TRBJ2-1; D remains ambiguous. In germline, CDR1 is MNHEY, CDR2 SVGAGI. Deletions cut 6 bases from V and 0 bases from J, with 12 bases between. The CDR3 has 15 amino acids. The CDR3 coding sequence is TGTGCCAGCAGCCAGACGTGGGGCTCCTACAATGAGCAGTTCTTC. As protein: CASSQTWGSYNEQFF.

This clonotype was recorded many times. The genes are TRBV5-5 and TRBJ2-5, with D hard to call. V was cut by 2 bases and J by 0 bases, with 5 bases left in between. CDR1 is SGHKS, CDR2 YYEKEE, per germline (reference sequence). The CDR3 extends over 13 amino acids. CDR3: CASSFEDQETQYF. DNA of the CDR3: TGTGCCAGCAGCTTCGAAGACCAAGAGACCCAGTACTTC.

This chain connects TRBV28 to TRBJ2-7; 9 nucleotides align to TRBD1. Germline-derived CDR1 and CDR2 are MDHEN and SYDVKM. The CDR3 consists of 15 residues. The ends lost 8 bases at V and 3 bases at J; junction bases unmatched: 11. The CDR3 protein is CASDGQGIARYEQYF. The CDR3 bases are TGTGCCAGCGATGGACAGGGGATCGCCCGCTACGAGCAGTACTTC.

The chain couples TRBV5-5 to TRBJ2-7; D remains unclear. The CDR3 length is 12 residues. The germline V gene has CDR1 SGHKS and CDR2 YYEKEE (reference sequence). Deletions cut 5 bases from V and 2 bases from J, with 8 bases between. In nucleotides, the CDR3 is TGTGCCAGCAGTGGCATCCCCTACGAGCAGTACTTC. Protein sequence: CASSGIPYEQYF. Supplemented by reference TRBV5-5 and TRBJ2-7, the full variable domain reads DAGVTQSPTHLIKTRGQQVTLRCSPISGHKSVSWYQQVLGQGPQFIFQYYEKEERGRGNFPDRFSARQFPNYSSELNVNALLLGDSALYLCASSGIPYEQYFGPGTRLTVT.

This clonotype was picked up a small number of times. The genes are TRBV5-1 and TRBJ2-1; 9 bases agree with TRBD1. CDR3 length equals 17 residues. Germline V gene data show CDR1 as SGHRS and CDR2 as YFSETQ. J lost 3 bases, V lost 1 base, and 8 bases had no gene match. CDR3 amino acids: CASSLKLSGQGYNEQFF. The CDR3 coding sequence is TGCGCCAGCAGCTTGAAGCTTTCGGGACAGGGCTACAATGAGCAGTTCTTC.

This rearrangement joins TRBV4-1 to TRBJ2-1; TRBD1 matches at 8 bases. Per the germline V gene, CDR1 is MGHRA and CDR2 is YSYEKL. The CDR3 sequence is 14 residues long. Trimming cost V 1 base and J 8 bases; bases outside gene matches: 4. DNA of the CDR3: TGCGCCAGCAGCCAAGCTCCAGGGGGCGATGAGCAGTTCTTC. Encoded protein: CASSQAPGGDEQFF.

This clonotype was seen ten or more times. This chain joins TRBV6-4 and TRBJ2-2; TRBD1 might be the D (5 bases). The CDR3 has 14 residues. Germline V gives CDR1 MRHNA, CDR2 SNTAGT. Trimming left V 0 bases short and J 7 bases short, with 9 bases between. CDR3: CASSDSGDNGELFF. The DNA for the CDR3 is TGTGCCAGCAGTGACTCAGGGGATAACGGGGAGCTGTTTTTT.

The chain has TRBV6-5 and TRBJ2-5, with TRBD2 identical over 10 bases. Trimming removed 0 bases from V and 5 bases from J; junction bases left unmatched: 18. CDR3 size: 20 residues. Germline values: CDR1 MNHEY, CDR2 SVGAGI. The CDR3 nucleotides are TGTGCCAGCAGTTACTCGAGGGGGGAGGGACTAGCGTCTTCTTCGGAGACCCAGTACTTC. It yields the protein CASSYSRGEGLASSSETQYF.

The genes are TRBV21-1 and TRBJ2-1; the D segment call TRBD1 is taken from the table without a DNA check. TRBV21-1 corresponds to a pseudogene. This CDR3 has 16 residues. The CDR3 here is CASSKVVTGPNNEQFF. DNA for the CDR3: TGTGCCAGCAGCAAAGTTGTGACAGGGCCTAACAATGAGCAGTTCTTC.

This clonotype was counted many times. The chain joins TRBV5-1 to TRBJ2-3; D is perhaps TRBD1 or TRBD2 (5 bases each). CDR3 length equals 12 residues. V was clipped by 4 bases and J by 5 bases, with 8 bases between them. Germline V gene sequence: CDR1 SGHRS, CDR2 YFSETQ. The CDR3 is CASSPGRDTQYF. The CDR3 DNA sequence: TGCGCCAGCAGCCCAGGGAGAGATACGCAGTATTTT.

The V call is TRBV9, the J call TRBJ1-1, with 7 positions matching TRBD1. The germline CDR1 and CDR2 sequences are SGDLS and YYNGEE. J gave up 10 bases and V 4 bases, and 7 bases lay outside the gene matches. The CDR3 is 12 amino acids. The CDR3 protein is CASSPDRVGAFF. The CDR3 region has the DNA TGTGCCAGCAGCCCCGACAGGGTAGGAGCTTTCTTT.

This clonotype has just a few counts. The J gene is TRBJ1-2, the V gene TRBV5-1, with a tentative D call TRBD1 (5 bases). The V end was cut by 4 bases, the J end by 6 bases, with 16 bases between. The germline V gene has CDR1 SGHRS and CDR2 YFSETQ. CDR3 length: 14 amino acids. The CDR3 bases are TGCGCCAGCAGCGAATCCAGGGTCGTTAATGGCTACACCTTC. Protein product: CASSESRVVNGYTF.

The chain joins TRBV12-3 or TRBV12-4 to TRBJ1-5, with D uncertain. V lost 3 bases to trimming and J lost 2 bases, with 20 bases between them. The CDR3 covers 18 residues. The CDR3 region is CASSFNGNGEWGNQPQHF. The CDR3 region has the DNA TGTGCCAGCAGTTTTAACGGTAACGGGGAATGGGGCAATCAGCCCCAGCATTTT.

This clonotype was found many times. The chain combines TRBV9 with TRBJ2-5; 8 positions match TRBD2. The germline CDR1 and CDR2 sequences are SGDLS and YYNGEE. V was pared by 4 bases and J by 4 bases, with 3 bases of the junction left unmatched. This CDR3 is built from 13 residues. CDR3 nucleotide sequence: TGTGCCAGCAGCATCGGACTAGCAGAGACCCAGTACTTC. Residues: CASSIGLAETQYF.